Listed here is a single T cell receptor (beta chain). The table came from immunoSEQ multiplex PCR; TCRdb's copy has only in-frame clones and leaves some out. The sample holds over 150,000 clones, 81% seen once. The source of the sample is a study of blood T cell repertoires in COVID-19. Background on the study: PBMCs, B-cell-depleted T cells, or T cells were the source of the cDNA or gDNA that made up the material.

The CDR3 contains 15 residues. Germline lookup yields CDR1 SNHLY and CDR2 FYNNEI. With V trimmed by 0 bases and J by 3 bases, 5 bases remained unmatched. Sequencing used peripheral blood. This clonotype originated in a woman of 80 years or more with COVID-19, enrolled during active disease. The chain employs TRBV2 and TRBJ2-7; 7 bases match TRBD1. CDR3 amino acids: CASSEAPGQYYEQYF. CDR3 nucleotide sequence: TGTGCCAGCAGTGAAGCACCGGGACAGTACTACGAGCAGTACTTC. The whole variable domain, remainder taken from reference TRBV2 and TRBJ2-7, is EPEVTQTPSHQVTQMGQEVILRCVPISNHLYFYWYRQILGQKVEFLVSFYNNEISEKSEIFDDQFSVERPDGSNFTLKIRSTKLEDSAMYFCASSEAPGQYYEQYFGPGTRLTVT.